This T cell receptor beta chain is from a study of cytomegalovirus exposure and HLA in healthy donors. For this clone: Its matching antigen is unknown.

Study-level points and caveats: Fewer N-insertions (relative to the roughly 630-donor mean) were reportedly seen in an Asian-associated ancestry cluster in a later analysis. About 150 TCR beta chains were listed as cytomegalovirus-associated. Equally common other TCR beta chains were less clonally expanded than HLA-associated ones, a later analysis found.

The PCR was carried out with 60 Vbeta primers and 13 Jbeta primers. Produced via immunoSEQ multiplex PCR; TCRdb's table is partial and in-frame only. The table has more than 150,000 clones, almost 85% seen once. The sample comprised PBMCs. The clonotype originates from a boy younger than 10 in good health and CMV-seronegative.

The CDR3 DNA reads TGCAGTGCTGCAGACAGGGACGAGCAGTACTTC. Amino acid sequence: CSAADRDEQYF. The chain employs TRBV20-1 and TRBJ2-7; 7 positions match TRBD1. Germline CDR1 and CDR2: DFQATT and SNEGSKA (reference sequence). After removal of 5 bases from V and 5 bases from J, the junction contained 3 bases not matched to a gene. The CDR3 totals 11 residues.